Shown below are 12 T cell receptor beta chains from a single sample sequenced in a study of T cell responses to AZD1222 COVID-19 vaccine. Profiled with immunoSEQ multiplex PCR; TCRdb holds only in-frame clones, not every one. Here the sample spans roughly 100,000 clones, around 90% being singletons. Sequenced material: peripheral blood, taken on day 0 of AZD1222 vaccination. The source is an adult in good health.

The chain recombines TRBV5-4 with TRBJ1-4; 7 nucleotides match TRBD1. CDR1 and CDR2 from the germline V gene are SGHNT and YYREEE (reference sequence). The V gene end was trimmed by 3 bases and the J gene end by 8 bases; junction bases not matched to a gene: 10. The CDR3 totals 15 residues. In DNA, the CDR3 is TGTGCCAGCAGCTGGACCGACAGGGCCTCGGAAAAACTGTTTTTT. This encodes CASSWTDRASEKLFF.

This clone appeared once. V gene TRBV7-3 combines with J gene TRBJ2-3, with a possible D match to TRBD2 (6 bases). With 8 bases removed from V and 1 base from J, the gap between germline ends came to 16 bases. CDR1 SGHTA and CDR2 FQGTGA come from the germline V gene. The CDR3 runs 15 residues. In nucleotides, the CDR3 is TGTGCCAGCCAACTAGGGAGGTTCGGCACAGATACGCAGTATTTT. It codes for CASQLGRFGTDTQYF.

This rearrangement joins TRBV2 to TRBJ1-5, with D maybe TRBD1 (5 bases). Germline V gene lookup returns CDR1 SNHLY and CDR2 FYNNEI. Trimming cost V 7 bases and J 5 bases, with 15 bases left between them. CDR3 length equals 14 residues. The CDR3 coding sequence is TGTGCCAGCACCGGACATCTGCTTGATCAGCCCCAGCATTTT. It translates to CASTGHLLDQPQHF.

This clone was seen only once. The rearrangement links TRBV6-1 to TRBJ1-4, with 7 bases matching TRBD1. The germline CDR1 and CDR2 sequences are MNHNS and SASEGT. The CDR3 contains 15 residues. V shed 3 bases, J shed 8 bases, and the junction held 9 bases outside the gene matches. CDR3 loop: CASSDSTGAGEKLFF. CDR3 sequence (DNA): TGTGCCAGCAGTGACAGCACAGGGGCGGGGGAAAAACTGTTTTTT.

The rearrangement joins TRBV2 to TRBJ1-2; D is uncertain. V was cut by 5 bases and J by 4 bases, with 11 bases left in between. The germline V gene has CDR1 SNHLY and CDR2 FYNNEI. CDR3 length equals 13 residues. CDR3 coding DNA: TGTGCCAGCAGTCAGAAACAGACCTATGGCTACACCTTC. Translating it yields CASSQKQTYGYTF.

The chain uses TRBV3-1 (or the pseudogene TRBV3-2) and TRBJ1-1; a weak D match, TRBD1 (6 bases). This CDR3 has 13 residues. Germline V gives CDR1 LGHDT, CDR2 YNNKEL (reference sequence). Trimming took off 5 bases at V and 4 bases at J, with 11 bases between the two ends. In DNA, the CDR3 is TGTGCCAGCAGCGATACAGGGTCCACTGAAGCTTTCTTT. It is translated as CASSDTGSTEAFF.

This chain uses TRBV7-2 with TRBJ2-4; 7 bases are a match to TRBD2. This CDR3 spans 16 amino acids. V gave up 5 bases and J gave up 6 bases; unmatched junction bases: 13. Germline-derived CDR1 and CDR2 are SGHTA and FQGNSA. The CDR3 DNA reads as TGTGCCAGCAGCGCTTATCTACGGGGGGACGGAAACATTCAGTACTTC. Encoded protein: CASSAYLRGDGNIQYF.

V usage is TRBV6-5 and J usage is TRBJ2-6; no firm D call. Trimming removed 8 bases at V and 3 bases at J, with 8 bases between. CDR1 and CDR2 from the germline V gene are MNHEY and SVGAGI. The CDR3 has 13 amino acids. CDR3 loop: CASWSYGANVLTF. The DNA for the CDR3 is TGTGCCAGCTGGTCGTATGGGGCCAACGTCCTGACTTTC.

This sequence joins TRBV20-1 and TRBJ1-2; a possible D gene is TRBD1 (6 bases). The CDR3 extends over 13 amino acids. Trimming removed 3 bases from V and 2 bases from J, with 10 bases in between. Germline values: CDR1 DFQATT, CDR2 SNEGSKA (reference sequence). The CDR3 bases are TGCAGTGCTAGTCGGGGGACAAACTATGGCTACACCTTC. It encodes CSASRGTNYGYTF.

V usage is TRBV7-6 and J usage is TRBJ2-1, with D unclear. Germline V CDR1 and CDR2: SGHVS, FNYEAQ. Between the trimmed V and J ends, which lost 2 bases and 6 bases, there was a span of 8 bases. The CDR3 has 13 amino acids. CDR3 region: CASSLRIGNEQFF. For the CDR3, the DNA is TGTGCCAGCAGCTTAAGAATTGGCAATGAGCAGTTCTTC.

The chain recombines TRBV9 with TRBJ1-2; the match to TRBD1 covers 12 bases. The CDR3 loop spans 15 amino acids. The V gene's germline CDR1 is SGDLS and CDR2 YYNGEE. Unmatched junction bases numbered 5, after V lost 3 bases and J lost 5 bases. CDR3 protein: CASSEGQGAQYGYTF. CDR3 coding DNA: TGTGCCAGCAGCGAGGGACAGGGGGCACAATATGGCTACACCTTC.

The genes are TRBV6-6 and TRBJ1-6; maybe TRBD1 (5 bases). The germline V gene has CDR1 MNHNY and CDR2 SVGAGI (reference sequence). Trimming took off 2 bases at V and 7 bases at J, with 12 bases between the two ends. The CDR3 covers 15 residues. The CDR3 bases are TGTGCCAGCAGTTACGTGAAGGGGAGGAATTCACCCCTCCACTTT. Translated, it gives CASSYVKGRNSPLHF.